This T cell receptor (beta chain) came from a study of T cell repertoires in cytomegalovirus infection. About the research overall: Signatures in public TCR beta sequences pointed to both CMV infection and matching HLA type. Findings and caveats of the study: Within the response measured ex vivo, HLA-C-restricted CMV-specific TCR beta clonotypes were dominant. Individuals carrying CMV plus the relevant HLA were identified by cumulative frequency of public TCR beta families.

TCRdb reprocessed the reads with MiXCR, giving one entry per CDR3 protein. The sample lists 350,000 to 400,000 distinct CDR3 sequences, about 34% occurring once. Germline V gene data show CDR1 as MDHEN and CDR2 as SYDVKM. The CDR3 has 14 residues. The V end lost 3 bases, the J end lost 1 base, and 8 bases lay between the germline ends. In regard to this clonotype: Its specificity is unknown.

This clonotype originated in a human donor in good health (CMV status not recorded). Some clones in this sample may be carry-over from other donors' samples. This chain connects TRBV28 to TRBJ2-3; tentative D call: TRBD1 (5 bases). The material was cultured PBMCs, obtained from culture after CMV antigen stimulation. CDR3 amino acids: CASSFWGGTDTQYF. The CDR3 DNA reads TGTGCCAGCAGTTTCTGGGGCGGCACAGATACGCAGTATTTT.